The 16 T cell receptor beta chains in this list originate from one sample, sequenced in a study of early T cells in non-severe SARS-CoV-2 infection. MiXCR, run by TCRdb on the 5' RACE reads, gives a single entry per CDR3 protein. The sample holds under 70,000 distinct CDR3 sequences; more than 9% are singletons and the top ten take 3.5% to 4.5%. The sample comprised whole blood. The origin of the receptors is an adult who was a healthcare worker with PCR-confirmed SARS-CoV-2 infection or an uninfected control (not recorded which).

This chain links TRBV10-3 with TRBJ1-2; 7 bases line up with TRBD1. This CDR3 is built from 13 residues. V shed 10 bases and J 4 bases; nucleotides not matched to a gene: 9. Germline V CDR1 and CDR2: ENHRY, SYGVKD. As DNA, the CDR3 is TGTGCCACCTTCAGGGGGGAGGGCTATGGCTACACCTTC. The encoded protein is CATFRGEGYGYTF.

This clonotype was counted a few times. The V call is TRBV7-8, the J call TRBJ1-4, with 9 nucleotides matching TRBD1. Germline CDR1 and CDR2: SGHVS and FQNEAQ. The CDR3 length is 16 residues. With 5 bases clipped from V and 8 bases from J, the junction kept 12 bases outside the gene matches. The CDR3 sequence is CASSASRTGDREKLFF. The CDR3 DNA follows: TGTGCCAGCAGCGCTTCCAGGACAGGGGATAGGGAAAAACTGTTTTTT.

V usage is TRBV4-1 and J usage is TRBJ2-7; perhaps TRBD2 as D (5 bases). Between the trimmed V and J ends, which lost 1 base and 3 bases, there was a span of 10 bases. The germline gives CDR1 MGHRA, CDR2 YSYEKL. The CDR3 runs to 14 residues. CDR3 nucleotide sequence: TGCGCCAGCAGCCAAGTAGGAGGAAGCTACGAGCAGTACTTC. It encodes CASSQVGGSYEQYF.

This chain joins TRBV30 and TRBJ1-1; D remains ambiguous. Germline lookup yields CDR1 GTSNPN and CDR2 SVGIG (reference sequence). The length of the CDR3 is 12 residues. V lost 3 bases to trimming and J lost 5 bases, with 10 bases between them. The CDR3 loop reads CAWSAVYTEAFF. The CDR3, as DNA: TGTGCCTGGAGCGCCGTTTATACTGAAGCTTTCTTT.

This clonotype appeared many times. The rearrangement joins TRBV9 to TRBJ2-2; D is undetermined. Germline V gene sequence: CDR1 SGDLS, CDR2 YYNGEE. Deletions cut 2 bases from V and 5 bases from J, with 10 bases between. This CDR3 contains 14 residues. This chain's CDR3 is CASSVGGGTGELFF. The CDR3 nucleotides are TGTGCCAGCAGCGTCGGTGGCGGAACCGGGGAGCTGTTTTTT. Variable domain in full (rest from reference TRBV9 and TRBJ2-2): DSGVTQTPKHLITATGQRVTLRCSPRSGDLSVYWYQQSLDQGLQFLIQYYNGEERAKGNILERFSAQQFPDLHSELNLSSLELGDSALYFCASSVGGGTGELFFGEGSRLTVL.

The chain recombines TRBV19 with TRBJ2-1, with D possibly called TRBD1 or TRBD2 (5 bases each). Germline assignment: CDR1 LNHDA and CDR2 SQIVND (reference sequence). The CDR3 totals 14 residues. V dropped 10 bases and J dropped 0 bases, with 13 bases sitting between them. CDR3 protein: CATQWGSSYNEQFF. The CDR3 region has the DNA TGTGCCACCCAATGGGGGTCCTCCTACAATGAGCAGTTCTTC.

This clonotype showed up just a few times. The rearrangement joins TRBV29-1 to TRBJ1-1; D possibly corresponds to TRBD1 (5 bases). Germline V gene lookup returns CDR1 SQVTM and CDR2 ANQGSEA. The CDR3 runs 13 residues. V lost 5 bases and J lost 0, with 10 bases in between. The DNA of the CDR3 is TGCAGCGTTTCAGGGTACCTGAACACTGAAGCTTTCTTT. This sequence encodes CSVSGYLNTEAFF.

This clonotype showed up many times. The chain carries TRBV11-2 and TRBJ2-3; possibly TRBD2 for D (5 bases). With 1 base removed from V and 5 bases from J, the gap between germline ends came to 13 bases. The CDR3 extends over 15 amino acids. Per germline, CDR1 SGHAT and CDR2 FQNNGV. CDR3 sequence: CASSLGRAGRDTQYF. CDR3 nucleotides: TGTGCCAGCAGCTTAGGACGGGCGGGCCGAGATACGCAGTATTTT. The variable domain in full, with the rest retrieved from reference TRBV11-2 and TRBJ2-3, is EAGVAQSPRYKIIEKRQSVAFWCNPISGHATLYWYQQILGQGPKLLIQFQNNGVVDDSQLPKDRFSAERLKGVDSTLKIQPAKLEDSAVYLCASSLGRAGRDTQYFGPGTRLTVL.

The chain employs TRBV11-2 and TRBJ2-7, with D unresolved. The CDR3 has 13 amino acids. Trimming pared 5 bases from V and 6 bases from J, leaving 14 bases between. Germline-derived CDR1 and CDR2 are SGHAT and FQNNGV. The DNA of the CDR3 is TGTGCCAGCAGCCCCAACCGGGTGGGCGAGCAGTACTTC. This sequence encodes CASSPNRVGEQYF.

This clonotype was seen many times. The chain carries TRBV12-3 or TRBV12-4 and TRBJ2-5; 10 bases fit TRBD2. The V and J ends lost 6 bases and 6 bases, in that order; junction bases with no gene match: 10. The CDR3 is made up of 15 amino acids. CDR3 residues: CASSRGAGGRKTQYF. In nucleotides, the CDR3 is TGTGCCAGCAGCCGAGGAGCGGGAGGGAGAAAGACCCAGTACTTC.

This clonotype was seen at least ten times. The DNA of the CDR3 is TGCGCCAGCAGCTGGGACCTCCTCGAGCAGTTCTTC. Translating gives CASSWDLLEQFF. This rearrangement joins TRBV5-1 to TRBJ2-1; D may match TRBD1 or TRBD2 (5 bases each). The CDR3 sequence is 12 residues long. Germline V lookup: CDR1 SGHRS, CDR2 YFSETQ. V was trimmed by 3 bases and J by 10 bases, leaving 11 bases between them.

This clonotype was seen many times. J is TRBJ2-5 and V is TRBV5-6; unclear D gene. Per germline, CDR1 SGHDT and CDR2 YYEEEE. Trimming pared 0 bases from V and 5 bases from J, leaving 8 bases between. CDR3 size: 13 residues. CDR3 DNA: TGTGCCAGCAGCTTGGTCGTGGCGGAGACCCAGTACTTC. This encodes CASSLVVAETQYF.

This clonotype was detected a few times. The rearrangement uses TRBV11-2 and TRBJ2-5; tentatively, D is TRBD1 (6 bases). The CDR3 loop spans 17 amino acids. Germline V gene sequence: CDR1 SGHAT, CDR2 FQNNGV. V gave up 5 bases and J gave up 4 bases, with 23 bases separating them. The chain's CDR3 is CASSPGTSRQPRETQYF. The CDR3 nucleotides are TGTGCCAGCAGCCCAGGGACATCCCGCCAACCCCGAGAGACCCAGTACTTC.

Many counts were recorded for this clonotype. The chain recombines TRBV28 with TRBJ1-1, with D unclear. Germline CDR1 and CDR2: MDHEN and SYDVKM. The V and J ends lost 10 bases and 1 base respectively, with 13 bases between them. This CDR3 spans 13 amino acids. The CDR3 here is CATEGGWNTEAFF. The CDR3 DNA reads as TGTGCCACCGAGGGTGGGTGGAACACTGAAGCTTTCTTT. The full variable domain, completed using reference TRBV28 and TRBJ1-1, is DVKVTQSSRYLVKRTGEKVFLECVQDMDHENMFWYRQDPGLGLRLIYFSYDVKMKEKGDIPEGYSVSREKKERFSLILESASTNQTSMYLCATEGGWNTEAFFGQGTRLTVV.

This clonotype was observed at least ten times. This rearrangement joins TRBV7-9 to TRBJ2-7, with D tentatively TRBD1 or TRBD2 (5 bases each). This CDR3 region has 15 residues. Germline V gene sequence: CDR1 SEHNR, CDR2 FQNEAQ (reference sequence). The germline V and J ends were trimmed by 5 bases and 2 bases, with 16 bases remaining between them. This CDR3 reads CASSRGQGQTYEQYF. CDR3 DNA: TGTGCCAGCAGCCGGGGCCAAGGGCAAACCTACGAGCAGTACTTC.

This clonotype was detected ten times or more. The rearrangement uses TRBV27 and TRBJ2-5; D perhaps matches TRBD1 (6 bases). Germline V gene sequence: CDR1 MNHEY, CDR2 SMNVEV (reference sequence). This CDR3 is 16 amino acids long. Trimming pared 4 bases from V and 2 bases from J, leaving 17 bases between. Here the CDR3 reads CASSYTLQGGQETQYF. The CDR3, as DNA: TGTGCCAGCAGTTACACCCTACAGGGTGGGCAAGAGACCCAGTACTTC.